This TCR beta chain was documented in a study of blood T cell repertoires in COVID-19. Study details: Sources were T cells, B-cell-depleted T cells, or PBMCs; the material itself was cDNA or gDNA.

The V and J ends lost 4 bases and 14 bases, in that order; junction bases with no gene match: 15. This CDR3 has 14 residues. CDR1 is SGHNT and CDR2 is YYREEE in the germline V gene (reference sequence). The table came from immunoSEQ multiplex PCR; TCRdb's copy has only in-frame clones and leaves some out. The data show about 70,000 clones, about 81% seen once. The receptor's source is a man aged 80 or over with acute or convalescent COVID-19. The chain uses TRBV5-4 and TRBJ2-1, with 7 bases identical to TRBD1. Sample: peripheral blood. The CDR3 is CASSPQGQLGRKFF. CDR3 DNA: TGTGCCAGCAGCCCCCAGGGACAGCTTGGGCGTAAGTTCTTC.